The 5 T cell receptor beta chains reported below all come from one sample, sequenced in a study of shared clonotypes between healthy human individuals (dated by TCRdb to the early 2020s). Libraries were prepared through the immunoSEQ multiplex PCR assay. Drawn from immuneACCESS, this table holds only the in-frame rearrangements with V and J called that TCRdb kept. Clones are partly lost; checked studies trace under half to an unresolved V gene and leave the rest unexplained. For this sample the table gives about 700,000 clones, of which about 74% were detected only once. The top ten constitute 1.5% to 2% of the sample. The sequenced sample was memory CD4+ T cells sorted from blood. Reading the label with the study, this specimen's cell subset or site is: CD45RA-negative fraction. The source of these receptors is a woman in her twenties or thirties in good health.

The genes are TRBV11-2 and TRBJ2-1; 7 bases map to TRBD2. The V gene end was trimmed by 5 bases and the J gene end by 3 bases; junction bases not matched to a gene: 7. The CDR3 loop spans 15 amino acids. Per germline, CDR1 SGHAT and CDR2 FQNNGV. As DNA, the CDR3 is TGTGCCAGCAGCGATTCTAGCGGACTCTACAATGAGCAGTTCTTC. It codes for CASSDSSGLYNEQFF.

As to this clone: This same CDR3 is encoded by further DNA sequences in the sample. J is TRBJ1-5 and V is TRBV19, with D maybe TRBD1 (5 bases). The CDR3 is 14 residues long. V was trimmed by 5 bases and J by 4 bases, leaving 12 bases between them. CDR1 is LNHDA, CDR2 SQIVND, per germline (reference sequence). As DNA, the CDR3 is TGTGCCAGTAGTGTCACAGGAGGTAATCAGCCCCAGCATTTT. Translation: CASSVTGGNQPQHF.

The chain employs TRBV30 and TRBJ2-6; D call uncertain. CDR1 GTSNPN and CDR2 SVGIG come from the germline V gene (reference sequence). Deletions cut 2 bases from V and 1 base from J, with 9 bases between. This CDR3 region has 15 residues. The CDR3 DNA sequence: TGTGCCTGGAGTCCACAGAGATCTGGGGCCAACGTCCTGACTTTC. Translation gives CAWSPQRSGANVLTF. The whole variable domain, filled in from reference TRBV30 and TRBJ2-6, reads SQTIHQWPATLVQPVGSPLSLECTVEGTSNPNLYWYRQAAGRGLQLLFYSVGIGQISSEVPQNLSASRPQDRQFILSSKKLLLSDSGFYLCAWSPQRSGANVLTFGAGSRLTVL.

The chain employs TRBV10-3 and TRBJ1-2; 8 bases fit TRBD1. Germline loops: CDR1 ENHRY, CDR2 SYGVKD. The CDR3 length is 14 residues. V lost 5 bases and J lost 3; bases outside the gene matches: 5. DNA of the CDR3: TGTGCCATCAGTAGGACAGGGAGGGACTATGGCTACACCTTC. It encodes CAISRTGRDYGYTF.

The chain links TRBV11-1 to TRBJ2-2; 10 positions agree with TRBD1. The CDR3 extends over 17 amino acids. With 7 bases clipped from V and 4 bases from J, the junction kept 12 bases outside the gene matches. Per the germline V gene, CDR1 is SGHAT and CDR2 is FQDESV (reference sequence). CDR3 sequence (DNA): TGTGCCAGCACAAGACAGGGGGCGTCCGATGGCACCGGGGAGCTGTTTTTT. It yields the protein CASTRQGASDGTGELFF.